This T cell receptor beta chain was captured in a study of long-term antiretroviral therapy in people with HIV. Study context: The study's earliest collections predate the 2015 immediate-ART recommendation by about a decade. General observations from the study: Before ART, certain clones expanded, and these dominated the repertoire at all time points. Documentation of ART adherence, viral resistance or therapy changes was absent.

As for this clone: Its antigen remains unidentified.

This was the immunoSEQ v3.0 assay at survey level. Measured with immunoSEQ multiplex PCR; TCRdb has only the in-frame clones, and not every one. The sample records about 27,000 clones, 75% to 85% being singletons. Trimming pared 5 bases from V and 9 bases from J, leaving 14 bases between. Germline CDR1 SGHTA, CDR2 FQGTGA. This CDR3 spans 14 amino acids. This receptor was taken from a man between 45 and 60 years old with HIV. V gene TRBV7-3 combines with J gene TRBJ1-6; D gene unclear. The source was unsorted PBMCs, collected 2.9 years after starting antiretroviral therapy. CDR3: CASSSSGEGSPLHF. The CDR3 coding sequence is TGTGCCAGCAGCAGTTCGGGTGAGGGTTCACCCCTCCACTTT.